Shown below are 31 T cell receptor beta chains from a single sample sequenced in a study of CD8 T cells in ankylosing spondylitis. Each CDR3 protein is one row after TCRdb ran MiXCR on the 5' RACE reads. The repertoire has about 240,000 distinct CDR3 sequences, around 10% of them found once; the top ten carry 5.5% to 8%. Sequenced: blood, either unsorted or a sorted T cell fraction (not recorded which). These TCRs come from a male donor with ankylosing spondylitis or in good health (not recorded which).

This clonotype was counted ten times or more. The chain employs TRBV12-3 or TRBV12-4 and TRBJ2-2, with D possibly being TRBD1 (5 bases). V lost 3 bases and J 3 bases, leaving 11 bases between the germline ends. The CDR3 consists of 15 residues. DNA of the CDR3: TGTGCCAGCAGTTTTCGTGGGGCCTACACCGGGGAGCTGTTTTTT. This gives the protein CASSFRGAYTGELFF.

There are many counts of this clonotype. This chain uses TRBV5-1 with TRBJ2-6; perhaps TRBD1 as D (6 bases). Trimming took off 3 bases at V and 2 bases at J, with 9 bases between the two ends. This CDR3 spans 15 amino acids. Germline CDR1 reads SGHRS; CDR2 reads YFSETQ. The CDR3 bases are TGCGCCAGCAGCTATACAGGGACTGGGGCCAACGTCCTGACTTTC. Protein sequence: CASSYTGTGANVLTF.

This clonotype was observed at least ten times. This chain joins TRBV27 and TRBJ2-7; TRBD2 matches 9 bases. The CDR3 consists of 15 residues. V gave up 3 bases and J gave up 2 bases; unmatched junction bases: 5. Germline values: CDR1 MNHEY, CDR2 SMNVEV (reference sequence). The CDR3 DNA follows: TGTGCCAGCAGTTTGGCTAGCGGGATAACCTACGAGCAGTACTTC. This codes for CASSLASGITYEQYF.

This clonotype was picked up a small number of times. The CDR3 DNA sequence: TGTGCCAGCACGAAGCAGGGCGCTGGCACCGGGGAGCTGTTTTTT. It is translated as CASTKQGAGTGELFF. The V and J genes are TRBV7-9 and TRBJ2-2; possible D gene TRBD1, 5 bases. V was trimmed by 7 bases and J by 4 bases, leaving 16 bases between them. Germline V gives CDR1 SEHNR, CDR2 FQNEAQ (reference sequence). This CDR3 spans 15 amino acids.

This clonotype was recorded many times. The chain joins TRBV5-1 to TRBJ1-2, with D possibly TRBD1 on 5 matching bases. From germline, CDR1 is SGHRS and CDR2 YFSETQ. V was cut by 3 bases and J by 2 bases, with 14 bases left in between. The CDR3 has 15 residues. The CDR3 DNA sequence: TGCGCCAGCAGCTGGGGGGACGGGTCCAACTATGGCTACACCTTC. It specifies CASSWGDGSNYGYTF.

The chain joins TRBV2 to TRBJ1-2; 12 positions agree with TRBD1. Trimming cost V 2 bases and J 8 bases; bases outside gene matches: 3. Germline V CDR1 and CDR2: SNHLY, FYNNEI. This CDR3 comprises 14 residues. For the CDR3, the DNA is TGTGCCAGCAGTGAACACGGGACAGGGGGCGGCTACACCTTC. Its translation is CASSEHGTGGGYTF.

In this sample, this clonotype turned up many times. This sequence joins TRBV5-1 and TRBJ2-7; possibly TRBD1 for D (6 bases). The CDR3 contains 16 residues. Trimming pared 1 base from V and 0 bases from J, leaving 14 bases between. Germline V lookup: CDR1 SGHRS, CDR2 YFSETQ. The CDR3 DNA is TGCGCCAGCAGCTTGTCAATATGGGACAACTCCTACGAGCAGTACTTC. Its protein is CASSLSIWDNSYEQYF.

This clonotype was recorded many times. Here the CDR3 reads CSARELAGAYEQYF. CDR3 sequence (DNA): TGCAGTGCTAGAGAACTAGCGGGAGCCTACGAGCAGTACTTC. V usage is TRBV20-1 and J usage is TRBJ2-7; 11 bases agree with TRBD2. The germline V gene has CDR1 DFQATT and CDR2 SNEGSKA (reference sequence). The CDR3 consists of 14 residues. Trimming took 0 bases from V and 2 from J; bases not matched to a gene: 0.

As concerns this clonotype: A read error may be the cause here, since a much bigger clone is one base away. Since no conserved phenylalanine or tryptophan closes the CDR3, a read error is the likely cause. The chain recombines TRBV20-1 with TRBJ2-7; D is possibly TRBD2 (6 bases). The CDR3 runs to 14 residues. In germline, CDR1 is DFQATT, CDR2 SNEGSKA (reference sequence). The CDR3 DNA sequence: TGCAGCTTCGGCAGCGGAGGGAGAACCTACGAGCAGTACTCC. Translating gives CSFGSGGRTYEQYS.

This clonotype was counted ten times or more. The chain carries TRBV2 and TRBJ2-2; D ambiguous. V lost 5 bases to trimming and J lost 3 bases, with 13 bases between them. The germline V gene has CDR1 SNHLY and CDR2 FYNNEI. The CDR3 length is 15 residues. The CDR3 nucleotides read TGTGCCAGCAGTACCACTACATCGGACACCGGGGAGCTGTTTTTT. It specifies CASSTTTSDTGELFF. Variable domain in full (rest from reference TRBV2 and TRBJ2-2): EPEVTQTPSHQVTQMGQEVILRCVPISNHLYFYWYRQILGQKVEFLVSFYNNEISEKSEIFDDQFSVERPDGSNFTLKIRSTKLEDSAMYFCASSTTTSDTGELFFGEGSRLTVL.

This clonotype was detected many times. The V and J genes are TRBV15 and TRBJ2-7, with unresolved D. CDR3 size: 10 residues. The ends were cut back, 7 bases at V and 4 bases at J, with 5 bases in the middle. Germline V gene sequence: CDR1 LNHNV, CDR2 YYDKDF (reference sequence). The CDR3 coding sequence is TGTGCCACCAAATTATACGAGCAGTACTTC. Translating it yields CATKLYEQYF.

This clonotype was recorded many times. The chain combines TRBV7-6 with TRBJ2-3; 11 bases are a match to TRBD2. V dropped 4 bases and J dropped 2; count of bases not matched to a gene: 2. Per the germline V gene, CDR1 is SGHVS and CDR2 is FNYEAQ. The length of the CDR3 is 15 residues. CDR3 nucleotide sequence: TGTGCCAGCAGCTCTAGCGGGGGGTACACAGATACGCAGTATTTT. The encoded protein is CASSSSGGYTDTQYF.

The chain has TRBV10-3 and TRBJ2-2; TRBD1 agrees at 10 bases. J lost 6 bases, V lost 7 bases, and 5 bases had no gene match. The germline V gene has CDR1 ENHRY and CDR2 SYGVKD. The CDR3 runs 14 residues. CDR3 in DNA: TGTGCCATCACGGGGGACAGGGGTGCCGGGGAGCTGTTTTTT. It encodes CAITGDRGAGELFF.

About this clonotype itself: At one end, the junction sequence differs from germline, possibly due to a read error. The V and J genes are TRBV18 and TRBJ2-1, with D perhaps given as TRBD1 or TRBD2 (5 bases each). Germline assignment: CDR1 KGHSH and CDR2 LQKENI. The CDR3 length is 16 residues. Here the CDR3 DNA reads TGTGCCAGCTCCTGGATCCCGGGACCCGGGTCCAATGAGCAGTTTTTC. This translates into CASSWIPGPGSNEQFF.

The chain joins TRBV7-2 to TRBJ2-5, with TRBD1 matching 8 bases. V was pared by 4 bases and J by 2 bases, with 15 bases of the junction left unmatched. There are 18 residues in the CDR3. Germline V gene sequence: CDR1 SGHTA, CDR2 FQGNSA. Here the CDR3 reads CASSSMGQGANGQETQYF. The CDR3 coding sequence is TGTGCCAGCAGCTCGATGGGGCAGGGGGCTAATGGTCAAGAGACCCAGTACTTC.

The rearrangement uses TRBV5-8 and TRBJ1-1; D is ambiguous. The CDR3 consists of 10 residues. V was shortened by 2 bases and J by 11 bases, with 7 bases between the two germline ends. Germline-derived CDR1 and CDR2 are SGHTS and YDEGEE. In DNA, the CDR3 is TGTGCCAGCAGCTTATATTCGGCTTTCTTT. Translated: CASSLYSAFF. Based on the CDR3 plus reference TRBV5-8 and TRBJ1-1, the full variable domain is EAGVTQSPTHLIKTRGQQATLRCSPISGHTSVYWYQQALGLGLQFLLWYDEGEERNRGNFPPRFSGRQFPNYSSELNVNALELEDSALYLCASSLYSAFFGQGTRLTVV.

This clonotype was detected many times. The chain has TRBV6-1 and TRBJ1-5, with D possibly being TRBD1 (5 bases). V was pared by 0 bases and J by 0 bases, with 12 bases between. The CDR3 is 17 residues long. Germline CDR1 is MNHNS and CDR2 is SASEGT. CDR3 loop: CASSEARGDFSNQPQHF. CDR3 DNA sequence: TGTGCCAGCAGTGAAGCGCGGGGGGATTTTAGCAATCAGCCCCAGCATTTT.

The chain recombines TRBV9 with TRBJ2-7; 11 bases line up with TRBD1. Germline CDR1 SGDLS, CDR2 YYNGEE. V dropped 3 bases and J dropped 6; count of bases not matched to a gene: 11. CDR3 length equals 16 residues. The CDR3 nucleotides are TGTGCCAGCAGCGCAGCAAGGACAGGGGGCTATCGCGAGCAGTACTTC. Amino acids: CASSAARTGGYREQYF.

Ten or more counts support this clonotype. The chain is built from TRBV20-1 and TRBJ2-3; 12 bases fit TRBD1. Germline CDR1 and CDR2: DFQATT and SNEGSKA (reference sequence). The V and J ends lost 3 bases and 4 bases, in that order; junction bases with no gene match: 8. The CDR3 has 16 residues. The DNA for the CDR3 is TGCAGTGCTAGTCGGGTGGGACAGGGGGCATCAGATACGCAGTATTTT. Translated: CSASRVGQGASDTQYF.

This clonotype was counted at least ten times. This rearrangement joins TRBV5-1 to TRBJ2-2, with D tentatively TRBD2 (6 bases). The CDR3 extends over 17 amino acids. Trimming removed 4 bases from V and 7 bases from J, with 23 bases in between. CDR1 is SGHRS, CDR2 YFSETQ, per germline. CDR3 nucleotide sequence: TGCGCCAGCAGCCGATCAGGAGGGAGTTTTGGTGGCGGGGAGCTGTTTTTT. Amino acids: CASSRSGGSFGGGELFF.

V is TRBV24-1 and J is TRBJ1-1; 7 bases agree with TRBD1. CDR1 and CDR2 (germline): KGHDR, SFDVKD. The CDR3 has 13 amino acids. Trimming at V came to 10 bases and at J to 0 bases, leaving 4 bases not matched to a gene. CDR3 protein: CATTDRLNTEAFF. CDR3 nucleotides: TGTGCCACTACGGACAGGCTGAACACTGAAGCTTTCTTT.

J is TRBJ1-1 and V is TRBV12-3 or TRBV12-4; no clear D. There are 15 residues in the CDR3. V was pared by 9 bases and J by 1 base, with 18 bases between. The CDR3 coding sequence is TGTGCCAGTCGAACGAGGTTGAGCAAGAACACTGAAGCTTTCTTT. Residues: CASRTRLSKNTEAFF.

Turning to this clonotype: Being one base from a much bigger clone, this may be a read error. The chain recombines TRBV20-1 with TRBJ2-2, with 8 bases aligning to TRBD1. The trim removed 3 bases at V and 0 bases at J, leaving 6 bases unmatched. The CDR3 loop spans 16 amino acids. The germline CDR1 and CDR2 sequences are DFQATT and SNEGSKA (reference sequence). The CDR3 DNA is TGCAGTGCTAGCCATCACAGGGGGTCGAACACCGGGGAGCTGTTTTTT. Amino acids: CSASHHRGSNTGELFF.

The J gene is TRBJ2-7, the V gene TRBV7-2; no clear D gene. Germline loops: CDR1 SGHTA, CDR2 FQGNSA. The CDR3 spans 13 residues. Trimming took 2 bases from V and 0 from J, leaving 5 bases between them. In nucleotides, the CDR3 is TGTGCCAGCAGCTTACTTCCCTCCTACGAGCAGTACTTC. Translating gives CASSLLPSYEQYF. The variable domain in full, with the rest retrieved from reference TRBV7-2 and TRBJ2-7, is GAGVSQSPSNKVTEKGKDVELRCDPISGHTALYWYRQSLGQGLEFLIYFQGNSAPDKSGLPSDRFSAERTGGSVSTLTIQRTQQEDSAVYLCASSLLPSYEQYFGPGTRLTVT.

In this sample, this clonotype turned up many times. The chain carries TRBV20-1 and TRBJ1-1; D unclear. V was trimmed by 3 bases and J by 1 base, leaving 12 bases between them. CDR3 length equals 14 residues. Germline V CDR1 and CDR2: DFQATT, SNEGSKA (reference sequence). The CDR3 loop is CSASVGRTNTEAFF. The CDR3 bases are TGCAGTGCTAGCGTCGGACGGACGAACACTGAAGCTTTCTTT.

This clonotype was seen ten or more times. V and J are TRBV29-1 and TRBJ2-3; 8 bases are a match to TRBD2. J was trimmed by 6 bases and V by 5 bases; bases with no gene match: 13. CDR3 length: 15 residues. The germline V gene encodes CDR1 SQVTM and CDR2 ANQGSEA. The DNA for the CDR3 is TGCAGCGTTCCGAGCCCGGGCGGGAGGATTGATACGCAGTATTTT. Amino acid sequence: CSVPSPGGRIDTQYF.

This clonotype was recorded many times. The chain recombines TRBV10-3 with TRBJ2-2, with D tentatively TRBD1 or TRBD2 (5 bases each). V shed 0 bases and J shed 4 bases, with 15 bases lying between them. The germline V gene encodes CDR1 ENHRY and CDR2 SYGVKD. This CDR3 is built from 17 residues. The CDR3 sequence: CAISESIPGLGTGELFF. Written as DNA, the CDR3 is TGTGCCATCAGTGAGTCGATTCCGGGGCTGGGCACCGGGGAGCTGTTTTTT.

This clonotype was seen many times. The rearrangement links TRBV4-2 to TRBJ2-5, with 10 nucleotides matching TRBD2. The V gene's germline CDR1 is LGHNA and CDR2 YNFKEQ. This CDR3 has 15 residues. The V segment lost 1 base and the J segment 4 bases; nucleotides outside the gene matches: 3. DNA for the CDR3: TGTGCCAGCAGCCAAGTTAGCGGGAGGACAGAGACCCAGTACTTC. It is translated as CASSQVSGRTETQYF.

In this sample, this clonotype turned up many times. This sequence joins TRBV12-3 or TRBV12-4 and TRBJ1-6; D remains unclear. V was shortened by 6 bases and J by 8 bases, with 17 bases between the two germline ends. This CDR3 region has 15 residues. The CDR3 sequence is CASRPSGRVDSPLHF. CDR3 in DNA: TGTGCCAGCAGACCCTCGGGTCGGGTAGATTCACCCCTCCACTTT.

This CDR3 reads CASSLLGGIFDEQYF. The CDR3 DNA sequence: TGTGCCAGCAGCCTCCTCGGGGGGATTTTCGACGAGCAGTACTTC. The chain recombines TRBV3-1 with TRBJ2-7; 7 nucleotides line up with TRBD2. Germline lookup yields CDR1 LGHDT and CDR2 YNNKEL (reference sequence). This CDR3 is 15 amino acids long. V gave up 4 bases and J gave up 5 bases; unmatched junction bases: 11.

The chain links TRBV5-6 to TRBJ1-1; D is unclear. Germline CDR1 reads SGHDT; CDR2 reads YYEEEE. The CDR3 sequence is 13 residues long. V gave up 3 bases and J gave up 4 bases, with 10 bases separating them. The CDR3 here is CASSSDLITEAFF. The CDR3 region has the DNA TGTGCCAGCAGCTCGGACCTGATCACTGAAGCTTTCTTT.